Described below is a single TCR beta chain sequence and its context. The antigen this receptor binds is unknown. The record has no base qualities; no much larger clone is one base away. The data originate from a study of OX40 agonist ivuxolimab in advanced cancers. For the study in its entirety: Ivuxolimab, which targeted the costimulatory receptor OX40 (CD134), was an agonistic, fully human IgG2 monoclonal antibody. Peripheral TCRbeta sequencing aimed to test whether ivuxolimab altered TCR sequence diversity and caused clonal T-cell expansion. The paper describes the monotherapy dose-escalation part (N of about 57 patients) of the phase I trial of ivuxolimab. In the dose-escalation cohort, 82.7% of patients were male, and the mean age was around 60 years, with a range of about 23 to 85. Of the roughly 52 dose-escalation patients, hepatocellular carcinoma was present in 19, melanoma in roughly 15, renal cell carcinoma in 9 and head and neck cancer in 9. Three dose-escalation patients achieved partial responses, one with hepatocellular carcinoma and two with cutaneous melanoma. Prior anti-PD-1, anti-PD-L1 or anti-CTLA-4 therapy was permitted, and 40% of dose-escalation patients had received checkpoint inhibitors. Intravenous ivuxolimab was administered to patients every 2 weeks at six dose levels: 0.01, 0.1, 0.3, 1.5, 3 and 10 mg/kg.

The trial excluded patients who had a history of autoimmune disease or who were on systemic immunosuppression. Peripheral blood for TCR sequencing was drawn from every dose cohort at baseline, at cycle 4 day 1 and at cycle 7 day 1. Samples were obtained from an open-label, multicenter, first-in-human phase I dose-escalation trial of ivuxolimab. Adults with locally advanced or metastatic melanoma, renal cell carcinoma, hepatocellular carcinoma or head and neck squamous cell carcinoma were enrolled in the trial. Before TCR sequencing, CD4+ and CD8+ T cells were separately sorted from peripheral blood. For sequencing of the TCRbeta CDR3 region, genomic DNA was extracted from the sorted cells. The immunoSEQ Assay was used for sequencing of TCRbeta CDR3 regions. The source is immuneACCESS, and TCRdb retained only in-frame sequences with V and J called. Part of the clones is not carried over; for the studies checked, unresolved V genes explain less than half of this, and the remainder is unexplained. The sample has 50,000 to 75,000 clones on record, 70% to 90% of them singletons. Clones ranked in the top ten supply about 0.76% of the sample.

The study at large found these results: After ivuxolimab, more expanded clones were found on average in CD8+ T cells than in CD4+ T cells. In partial responders in the 0.1-3.0 mg/kg groups, normalized peripheral clonal expansion was found to be among the lowest, especially among CD8+ T cells. At doses of 0.1 to 3.0 mg/kg, clonal expansion of both CD4+ and CD8+ T cells in blood was seen between baseline and week 6. Low levels of normalized T-cell clonal expansion were also seen in some nonresponding patients. Antigen specificity was not determined for the clonally expanded peripheral T cells.

Inclusive of the bounding cysteine and phenylalanine, the CDR3 is 15 residues long. Just CDR3 DNA is preserved here, 45 bases in frame from base 1. The germline V gene (reference sequence) sets CDR1 to MNHEY and CDR2 to SMNVEV. Cut back by 5 bases and 5 bases, the V and J ends lie 17 bases apart. The receptor chain draws on TRBV27 and TRBJ2-3; TRBD2 could be the D gene, as 7 bases match. The TCR sequence derives from an adult with an advanced solid tumor such as melanoma, head and neck, liver or kidney cancer. The sample in question was CD4+ or CD8+ T cells sorted from blood, obtained in a trial of the OX40 agonist ivuxolimab. Here is the DNA: TGTGCCAGCAGTATCGGGGGGCGCCGGGGAGATACGCAGTATTTT. Its product reads: CASSIGGRRGDTQYF.